The T cell receptor (beta chain) under discussion was sequenced for a study of blood T cell repertoires in COVID-19. Background on the study: Sources were T cells, B-cell-depleted T cells, or PBMCs; the material itself was cDNA or gDNA.

Source study methods: The authors estimated nucleated cell counts from reference gene primer amplification. Produced via immunoSEQ multiplex PCR; TCRdb's table is partial and in-frame only. V, J and clone size reflect that table, while D and trimming were determined from the DNA. The sample holds 15,000 to 20,000 clones, 85% to 95% seen once. This CDR3 is 15 amino acids long. Trimming shortened V by 2 bases and J by 8 bases, and 16 bases separated the two germline ends. In germline, CDR1 is MNHEY, CDR2 SVGAGI. The receptor was derived from a human donor in a cohort sampled during active COVID-19. The chain has TRBV6-5 and TRBJ2-1; the D gene is possibly TRBD2 (6 bases). Sequenced sample: peripheral blood. CDR3 protein: CASSYTAGPQDEQFF. CDR3 nucleotide sequence: TGTGCCAGCAGTTACACCGCGGGGCCCCAGGATGAGCAGTTCTTC.